A single sample is the source of the 20 T cell receptor beta chains below, sequenced in a study of siplizumab effects on memory and regulatory T cells. Antigen specificity for these receptors is unknown. Only in-frame clones appear in the TCRdb table, and some are missing; sequencing was by immunoSEQ multiplex PCR. The data contain 15,000 or so clones, roughly 40% of them singletons. The authors cocultured the mixed lymphocyte reaction cells at 37 degrees C for around 6 days. Sequenced input: CFSE-low (dividing) CD4+ T cells sorted from an allogeneic mixed lymphocyte reaction. The receptors were gathered from a human donor in good health; the cells came from an allogeneic mixed lymphocyte reaction. Some clones in this sample may be carry-over from other donors' samples.

This clone is a singleton in its sample. The chain joins TRBV6-1 to TRBJ1-2, with 8 bases identical to TRBD1. The ends lost 10 bases at V and 7 bases at J; junction bases unmatched: 11. The CDR3 consists of 13 residues. The germline V gene has CDR1 MNHNS and CDR2 SASEGT. CDR3 amino acids: CATRGTGRGGYTF. Written as DNA, the CDR3 is TGTGCCACCCGTGGGACAGGACGAGGTGGCTACACCTTC.

The chain uses TRBV6-5 and TRBJ1-1; 7 bases line up with TRBD1. This CDR3 contains 14 residues. CDR1 and CDR2 (germline): MNHEY, SVGAGI. V gave up 6 bases and J gave up 0 bases; unmatched junction bases: 4. The CDR3 reads CASSRRGVNTEAFF. CDR3 sequence (DNA): TGTGCCAGCAGCCGCAGGGGGGTGAACACTGAAGCTTTCTTT.

The chain employs TRBV6-6 and TRBJ1-4, with 7 bases matching TRBD1. V was pared by 6 bases and J by 8 bases, with 9 bases of the junction left unmatched. This CDR3 has 14 amino acids. Germline V gene lookup returns CDR1 MNHNY and CDR2 SVGAGI (reference sequence). The CDR3 DNA sequence: TGTGCCAGCAGATCCGACAGGGTCAAGGAAAAACTGTTTTTT. Its protein product is CASRSDRVKEKLFF.

The V and J genes are TRBV27 and TRBJ2-3; D unclear. This CDR3 region has 14 residues. Trimming cost V 7 bases and J 6 bases, with 17 bases left between them. Germline CDR1 reads MNHEY; CDR2 reads SMNVEV (reference sequence). The CDR3 DNA follows: TGTGCCAGCATCCGGGTCGGTGCCCCTGATACGCAGTATTTT. This translates into CASIRVGAPDTQYF.

This clone was recorded many times. The gene calls are TRBV7-2 and TRBJ2-1, with 10 bases matching TRBD2. Germline V gene sequence: CDR1 SGHTA, CDR2 FQGNSA. The length of the CDR3 is 16 residues. V was pared by 4 bases and J by 3 bases, with 6 bases of the junction left unmatched. This chain's CDR3 is CASSWSGRGIYNEQFF. CDR3 DNA sequence: TGTGCCAGCAGCTGGAGCGGGAGGGGGATCTACAATGAGCAGTTCTTC.

This sequence joins TRBV27 and TRBJ2-6, with D perhaps being TRBD1 or TRBD2 (6 bases each). CDR3 length equals 19 residues. Germline V lookup: CDR1 MNHEY, CDR2 SMNVEV (reference sequence). The V end lost 3 bases, the J end lost 0 bases, and 18 bases lay between the germline ends. The CDR3 is CASSFTLGRGLSGANVLTF. The CDR3 DNA is TGTGCCAGCAGTTTTACATTGGGTCGGGGGCTCTCTGGGGCCAACGTCCTGACTTTC.

The genes are TRBV4-2 and TRBJ1-1; possible D gene TRBD1, 6 bases. V was trimmed by 7 bases and J by 7 bases, leaving 13 bases between them. The germline CDR1 and CDR2 sequences are LGHNA and YNFKEQ. The CDR3 sequence is 12 residues long. The CDR3 region is CASTMYRVEAFF. CDR3 DNA sequence: TGTGCCAGCACGATGTACAGGGTTGAAGCTTTCTTT.

This clone is classed as medium-sized. The gene calls are TRBV21-1 and TRBJ2-5; TRBD2, the D gene given by the table, was not confirmed from the DNA. TRBV21-1 is listed as a pseudogene. CDR3 length: 14 residues. This CDR3 is CASSKGTSQETQYF. The DNA of the CDR3 is TGTGCCAGCAGCAAAGGGACTAGCCAAGAGACCCAGTACTTC.

This clone qualifies as medium-sized. This chain connects TRBV5-1 to TRBJ1-2; D uncertain. CDR3 length: 15 residues. Germline V gene sequence: CDR1 SGHRS, CDR2 YFSETQ. Between the trimmed V and J ends, which lost 0 bases and 4 bases, there was a span of 13 bases. DNA for the CDR3: TGCGCCAGCAGCTTGGATATGGCCACATTCTATGGCTACACCTTC. This gives the protein CASSLDMATFYGYTF.

The chain couples TRBV18 to TRBJ2-5; D is possibly TRBD2 (5 bases). The germline V gene has CDR1 KGHSH and CDR2 LQKENI. V was cut by 3 bases and J by 5 bases, with 7 bases left in between. The CDR3 covers 12 residues. The CDR3 nucleotides are TGTGCCAGCTCACCCGGAGGTGAGACCCAGTACTTC. The encoded protein is CASSPGGETQYF.

In DNA, the CDR3 is TGTGCCAGCAGCTTAGGGACTAGCATCATCACAGATACGCAGTATTTT. The encoded protein is CASSLGTSIITDTQYF. The chain employs TRBV7-2 and TRBJ2-3; 8 nucleotides align to TRBD2. V trimming: 1 base; J trimming: 2 bases; junction bases outside the gene matches: 5. The CDR3 extends over 16 amino acids. CDR1 is SGHTA, CDR2 FQGNSA, per germline.

The V gene is TRBV2, the J gene TRBJ2-7; 13 bases line up with TRBD2. Germline loops: CDR1 SNHLY, CDR2 FYNNEI. The length of the CDR3 is 13 residues. Trimming at V came to 11 bases and at J to 4 bases, leaving 5 bases not matched to a gene. In DNA, the CDR3 is TGTGCCGGAGGGGGACTAGCGGGATACGAGCAGTACTTC. Translated: CAGGGLAGYEQYF. Full variable domain (remainder filled in from reference TRBV2 and TRBJ2-7): EPEVTQTPSHQVTQMGQEVILRCVPISNHLYFYWYRQILGQKVEFLVSFYNNEISEKSEIFDDQFSVERPDGSNFTLKIRSTKLEDSAMYFCAGGGLAGYEQYFGPGTRLTVT.

The CDR3 DNA reads TGTGCCAGCAGCTCCGGGACAGGAGAATACGAGCAGTACTTC. Residues: CASSSGTGEYEQYF. The rearrangement links TRBV7-9 to TRBJ2-7, with 8 bases lining up with TRBD1. Germline values: CDR1 SEHNR, CDR2 FQNEAQ (reference sequence). V dropped 4 bases and J dropped 4; count of bases not matched to a gene: 6. This CDR3 spans 14 amino acids.

This clone was seen only a few times. The chain has TRBV4-2 and TRBJ1-1, with D maybe TRBD1 (6 bases). V was trimmed by 0 bases and J by 3 bases, leaving 11 bases between them. The CDR3 sequence is 15 residues long. CDR1 and CDR2 (germline): LGHNA, YNFKEQ. DNA for the CDR3: TGTGCCAGCAGCCAAGATCCAGGGGCCGACACTGAAGCTTTCTTT. Its protein product is CASSQDPGADTEAFF.

The V call is TRBV7-9, the J call TRBJ2-7; D call uncertain. With 4 bases removed from V and 3 bases from J, the gap between germline ends came to 13 bases. CDR1 is SEHNR, CDR2 FQNEAQ, per germline (reference sequence). This CDR3 has 14 residues. The CDR3 DNA follows: TGTGCCAGCAGCTCGGGTCACCTCTTCTACGAGCAGTACTTC. Translating gives CASSSGHLFYEQYF.

This chain uses TRBV18 with TRBJ1-2; 7 bases line up with TRBD1. The CDR3 consists of 14 residues. J was trimmed by 4 bases and V by 3 bases; bases with no gene match: 5. The germline V gene has CDR1 KGHSH and CDR2 LQKENI. CDR3 loop: CASSPEGASYGYTF. The CDR3 DNA is TGTGCCAGCTCACCCGAGGGGGCCAGCTATGGCTACACCTTC.

In its sample, this clone is medium-sized. For the CDR3, the DNA is TGTGCCAGTGGGGACAGGGTTTTTCAGCCCCAGCATTTT. Encoded protein: CASGDRVFQPQHF. This chain uses TRBV19 with TRBJ1-5; 9 nucleotides align to TRBD1. J was trimmed by 6 bases and V by 8 bases; bases with no gene match: 5. This CDR3 contains 13 residues. Germline CDR1 LNHDA, CDR2 SQIVND (reference sequence).

CDR3 sequence: CASSFDFTSGRYEQFF. For the CDR3, the DNA is TGTGCCAGCAGCTTCGATTTCACTAGCGGGAGGTATGAGCAGTTCTTC. This chain links TRBV7-3 with TRBJ2-1; TRBD2 aligns across 12 bases. CDR3 length: 16 amino acids. After removal of 3 bases from V and 8 bases from J, the junction contained 8 bases not matched to a gene. CDR1 and CDR2 (germline): SGHTA, FQGTGA.

By share, this clone counts as medium-sized. This rearrangement joins TRBV19 to TRBJ1-5; the match to TRBD1 covers 8 bases. The CDR3 extends over 15 amino acids. Trimming removed 3 bases from V and 4 bases from J; junction bases left unmatched: 5. CDR1 and CDR2 from the germline V gene are LNHDA and SQIVND (reference sequence). CDR3 DNA: TGTGCCAGTAGTATCGGGACAGGCCTAAATCAGCCCCAGCATTTT. Translated: CASSIGTGLNQPQHF. Full variable domain (missing parts from reference TRBV19 and TRBJ1-5): DGGITQSPKYLFRKEGQNVTLSCEQNLNHDAMYWYRQDPGQGLRLIYYSQIVNDFQKGDIAEGYSVSREKKESFPLTVTSAQKNPTAFYLCASSIGTGLNQPQHFGDGTRLSIL.

Remarks on this clone: In the same sample, other DNA sequences code for this CDR3. The chain employs TRBV7-8 and TRBJ1-1; D unclear. There are 13 residues in the CDR3. Germline CDR1 and CDR2: SGHVS and FQNEAQ. V was trimmed by 1 base and J by 5 bases, leaving 8 bases between them. The CDR3 DNA is TGTGCCAGCAGCTTAGACCGGGGAACTGAAGCTTTCTTT. It is translated as CASSLDRGTEAFF.